A single count supports the clone carrying this T cell receptor beta chain. This CDR3 spans 16 amino acids. The germline V gene encodes CDR1 MDHEN and CDR2 SYDVKM. After removal of 6 bases from V and 7 bases from J, the junction contained 12 bases not matched to a gene. The data derive from a study of blood T cell repertoires in COVID-19. Study overall: The cDNA or gDNA used as material had been derived from T cells, B-cell-depleted T cells, or PBMCs.

The protocol was immunoSEQ multiplex PCR, while the TCRdb copy is restricted to in-frame clones and leaves out a portion. This table has some 220,000 clones, 70% to 90% appearing once. The rearrangement links TRBV28 to TRBJ1-4; 9 bases match TRBD1. The sequence was collected from a man aged 45-65 years who had recovered from COVID-19. Sequenced: peripheral blood. CDR3 bases: TGTGCCAGCAGACCGAGGGGGCGGACAGGGGCTGAAAAACTGTTTTTT. Its translation is CASRPRGRTGAEKLFF.